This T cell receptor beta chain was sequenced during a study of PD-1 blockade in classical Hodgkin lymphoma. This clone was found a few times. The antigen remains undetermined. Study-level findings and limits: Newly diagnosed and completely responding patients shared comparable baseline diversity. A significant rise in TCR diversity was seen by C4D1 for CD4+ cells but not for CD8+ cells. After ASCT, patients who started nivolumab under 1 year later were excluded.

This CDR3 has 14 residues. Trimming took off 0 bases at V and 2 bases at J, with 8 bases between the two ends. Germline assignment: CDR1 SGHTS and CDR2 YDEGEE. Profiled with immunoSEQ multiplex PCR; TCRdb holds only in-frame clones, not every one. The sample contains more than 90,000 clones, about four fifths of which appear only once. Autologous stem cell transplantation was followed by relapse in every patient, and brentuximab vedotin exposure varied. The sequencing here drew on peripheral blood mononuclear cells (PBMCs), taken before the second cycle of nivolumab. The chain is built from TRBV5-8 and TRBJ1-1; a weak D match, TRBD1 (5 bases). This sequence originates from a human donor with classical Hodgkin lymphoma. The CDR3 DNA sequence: TGTGCCAGCAGCTTGGGACAGAGAAACACTGAAGCTTTCTTT. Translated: CASSLGQRNTEAFF. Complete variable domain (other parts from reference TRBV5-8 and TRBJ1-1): EAGVTQSPTHLIKTRGQQATLRCSPISGHTSVYWYQQALGLGLQFLLWYDEGEERNRGNFPPRFSGRQFPNYSSELNVNALELEDSALYLCASSLGQRNTEAFFGQGTRLTVV.